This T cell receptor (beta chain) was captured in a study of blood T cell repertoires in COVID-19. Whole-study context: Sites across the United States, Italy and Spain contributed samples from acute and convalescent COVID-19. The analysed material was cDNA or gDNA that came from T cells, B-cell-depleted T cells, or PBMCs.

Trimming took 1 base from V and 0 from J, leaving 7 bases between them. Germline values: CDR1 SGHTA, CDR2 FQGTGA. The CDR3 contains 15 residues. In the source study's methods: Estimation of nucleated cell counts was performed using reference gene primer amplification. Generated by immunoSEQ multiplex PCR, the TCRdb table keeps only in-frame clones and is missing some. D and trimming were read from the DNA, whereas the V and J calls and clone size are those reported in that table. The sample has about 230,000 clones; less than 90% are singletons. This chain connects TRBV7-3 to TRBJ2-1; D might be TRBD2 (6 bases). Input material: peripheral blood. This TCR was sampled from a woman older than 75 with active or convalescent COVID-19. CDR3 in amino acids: CASSLMGGSYNEQFF. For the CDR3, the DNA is TGTGCCAGCAGCTTAATGGGGGGCTCCTACAATGAGCAGTTCTTC.